This T cell receptor (beta chain) was identified in a study of cytomegalovirus exposure and HLA in healthy donors. The CDR3 loop spans 15 amino acids. The V end was cut by 1 base, the J end by 0 bases, with 10 bases between. CDR1 is LGHNA, CDR2 YSLEER, per germline. Both 60 Vbeta primers and 13 Jbeta primers went into the PCR. TCRdb's copy holds only in-frame clones and misses some; the assay was immunoSEQ multiplex PCR. This table holds 100,000 to 150,000 clones, about two thirds found once. Sequenced sample: PBMCs. The V call is TRBV4-3, the J call TRBJ2-7, with D uncertain. This receptor was obtained from a man aged 25 to 45 in good health and CMV-seronegative. The CDR3: CASSQGWASSYEQYF. The CDR3 bases are TGCGCCAGCAGCCAAGGGTGGGCCAGCTCCTACGAGCAGTACTTC.